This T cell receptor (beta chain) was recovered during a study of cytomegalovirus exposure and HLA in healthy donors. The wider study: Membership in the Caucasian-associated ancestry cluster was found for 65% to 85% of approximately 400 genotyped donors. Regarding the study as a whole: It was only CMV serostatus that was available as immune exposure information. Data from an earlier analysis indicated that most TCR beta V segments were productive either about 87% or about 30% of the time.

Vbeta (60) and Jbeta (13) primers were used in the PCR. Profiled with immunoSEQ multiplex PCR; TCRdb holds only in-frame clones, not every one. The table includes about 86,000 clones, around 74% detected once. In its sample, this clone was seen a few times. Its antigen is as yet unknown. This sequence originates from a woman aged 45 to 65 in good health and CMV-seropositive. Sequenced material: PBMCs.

For the CDR3, the DNA is TGTGCCTCCACTGGGGGGGGCCTCGCCGAGCAGTACTTC. Its translation: CASTGGGLAEQYF. The chain combines TRBV2 with TRBJ2-7; possibly TRBD2 for D (7 bases). The CDR3 is made up of 13 amino acids. Between the trimmed V and J ends, which lost 11 bases and 6 bases, there was a span of 20 bases. Germline CDR1 and CDR2: SNHLY and FYNNEI. Supplemented by reference TRBV2 and TRBJ2-7, the full variable domain reads EPEVTQTPSHQVTQMGQEVILRCVPISNHLYFYWYRQILGQKVEFLVSFYNNEISEKSEIFDDQFSVERPDGSNFTLKIRSTKLEDSAMYFCASTGGGLAEQYFGPGTRLTVT.